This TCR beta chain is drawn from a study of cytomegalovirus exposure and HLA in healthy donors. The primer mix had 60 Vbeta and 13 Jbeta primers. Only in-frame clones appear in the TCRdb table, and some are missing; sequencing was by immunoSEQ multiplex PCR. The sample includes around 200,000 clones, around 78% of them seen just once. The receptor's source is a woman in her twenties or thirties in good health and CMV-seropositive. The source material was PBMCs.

The CDR3 DNA sequence: TGCGCCAGCAGTGAGAAAGGACTAGCCGCAGATACGCAGTATTTT. It is translated as CASSEKGLAADTQYF. The rearrangement links TRBV10-2 to TRBJ2-3; TRBD2 matches 8 bases. The CDR3 contains 15 residues. Germline-derived CDR1 and CDR2 are WSHSY and SAAADI. V dropped 2 bases and J dropped 4; count of bases not matched to a gene: 5.